The entry that follows covers one TCR beta chain sequence. Its antigen is as yet unknown. The entry originates in a study of cytomegalovirus exposure and HLA in healthy donors. Study-wide points: The investigators catalogued about 170 TCR beta chains as cytomegalovirus-associated. Later analysis suggested most CMV-associated TCR beta chains were HLA-restricted.

V was pared by 6 bases and J by 4 bases, with 4 bases of the junction left unmatched. Germline CDR1 is SGHVS and CDR2 is FQNEAQ. The CDR3 is 13 amino acids. Participants comprised healthy donors of bone marrow. Donors were ostensibly healthy at sampling, although undocumented immune exposures were probable. Amplification used 60 Vbeta primers and 13 Jbeta primers. Repertoires were generated with immunoSEQ multiplex PCR, while TCRdb's copy carries only in-frame clones and drops some. The sample gives 110,000 to 150,000 clones, 75% of which show up once; 7% is in the top ten. The sequenced sample consisted of PBMCs. The chain combines TRBV7-8 with TRBJ2-3; 7 bases are shared with TRBD2. The sequence was collected from a young man in good health and CMV-seronegative. The CDR3 here is CASRGLGPDTQYF. The CDR3 DNA sequence: TGTGCCAGCAGAGGACTAGGGCCAGATACGCAGTATTTT.